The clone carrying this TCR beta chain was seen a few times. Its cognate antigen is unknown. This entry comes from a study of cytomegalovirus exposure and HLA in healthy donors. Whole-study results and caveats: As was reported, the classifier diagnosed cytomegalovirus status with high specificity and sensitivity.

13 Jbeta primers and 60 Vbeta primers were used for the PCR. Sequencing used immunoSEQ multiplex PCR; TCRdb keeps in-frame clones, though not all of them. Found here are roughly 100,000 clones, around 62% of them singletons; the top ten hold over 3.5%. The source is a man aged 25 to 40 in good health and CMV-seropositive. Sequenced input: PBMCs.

CDR3 in amino acids: CASSITDKNSPLHF. The CDR3, as DNA: TGTGCCAGTAGTATCACAGACAAGAATTCACCCCTCCACTTT. The chain joins TRBV19 to TRBJ1-6; unclear D gene. The CDR3 contains 14 residues. CDR1 and CDR2 (germline): LNHDA, SQIVND (reference sequence). V lost 3 bases, J lost 7 bases, and 10 bases lay in between.